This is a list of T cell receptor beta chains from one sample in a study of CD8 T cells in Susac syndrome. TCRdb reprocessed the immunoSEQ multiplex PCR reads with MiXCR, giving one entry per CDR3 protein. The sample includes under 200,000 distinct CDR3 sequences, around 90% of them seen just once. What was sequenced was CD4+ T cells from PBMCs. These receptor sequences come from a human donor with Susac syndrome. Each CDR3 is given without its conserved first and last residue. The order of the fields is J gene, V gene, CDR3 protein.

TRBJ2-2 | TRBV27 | ASSFRGPGELF
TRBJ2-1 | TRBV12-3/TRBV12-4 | ASSLGQTSGRHKQF
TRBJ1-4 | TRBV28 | ASSLLGLDKLF
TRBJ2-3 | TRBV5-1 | ASKSQQGATDTQY
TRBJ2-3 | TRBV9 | ASSASSGYGSTDTQY
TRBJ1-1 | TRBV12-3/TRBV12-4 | ASSTTAGQADKAF
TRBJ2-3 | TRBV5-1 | ASSFQGLSTDTQY
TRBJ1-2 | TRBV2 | ASSRDSASYGYT
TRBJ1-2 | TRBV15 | ATSREAGGTYGYT
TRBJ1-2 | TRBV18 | ASSPRDSYGYT
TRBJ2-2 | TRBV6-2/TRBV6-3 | ASRGGADTGELF
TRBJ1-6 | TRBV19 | ASRGQGDSPLH
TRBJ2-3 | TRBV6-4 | ASSTEGGTQY
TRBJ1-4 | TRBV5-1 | ASSLGQGSEKLF
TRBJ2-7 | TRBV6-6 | AGGDSSYEQY
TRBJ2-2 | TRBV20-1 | SATGLKNTGELF
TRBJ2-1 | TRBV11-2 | ASSLEFGEQF
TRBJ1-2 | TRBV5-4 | ASSARDRGPRGYT
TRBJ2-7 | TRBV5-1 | ASSSFLESAEQY
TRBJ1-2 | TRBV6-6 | ASTRARDRAYGYT
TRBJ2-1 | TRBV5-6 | ASSLQWTGRGNEQF
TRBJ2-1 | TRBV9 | ASSALIAGSNNEQF
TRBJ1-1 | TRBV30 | AWSHRFTGNTEAF
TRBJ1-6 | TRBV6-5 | ASSRVLDRASPLH
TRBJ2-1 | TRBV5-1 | ASSQGTSGEIFTTEQF
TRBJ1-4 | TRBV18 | ASSPPSNNEKLF
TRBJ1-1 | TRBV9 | ASSVTGQGAGEAF
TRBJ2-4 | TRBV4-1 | ASSQPTGPLAKNIQY
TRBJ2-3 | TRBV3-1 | ASSQVAPDTQY
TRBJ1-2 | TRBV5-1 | ASSQNLYGYT
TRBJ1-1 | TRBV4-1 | ASSQADNTEAF
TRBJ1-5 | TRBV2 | ASKTGGINQPQH
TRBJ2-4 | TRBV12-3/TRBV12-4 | ASSYLTWGQPNKNIQY
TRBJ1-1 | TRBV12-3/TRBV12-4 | ASSFGVTEAF
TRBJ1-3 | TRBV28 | ASSFYRDIVSGNTIY
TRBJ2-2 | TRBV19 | ASRKDRVHGELF
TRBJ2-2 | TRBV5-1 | ASSLGGAPTGELF
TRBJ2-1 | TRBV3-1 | ASRGAGQINEQF
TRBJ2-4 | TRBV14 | ASSPGANIQY
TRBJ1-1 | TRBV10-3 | AISGGRTGVTEAF
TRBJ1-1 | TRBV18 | ASSGQGPDTEAF
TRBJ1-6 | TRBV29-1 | SGRDANIEKVSSYNSPLH
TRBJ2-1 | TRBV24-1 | ATSVRPSGRAGNEQF
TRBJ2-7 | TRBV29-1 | SVAAVTEQY
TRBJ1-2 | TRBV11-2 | ASSLDWGNYGYT
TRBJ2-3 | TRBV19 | ASSFSRGDTQY
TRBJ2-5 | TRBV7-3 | ASSVIGGRRPST
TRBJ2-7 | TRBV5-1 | ASSLLENEQY
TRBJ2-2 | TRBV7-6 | ASSLGIPNTGELF
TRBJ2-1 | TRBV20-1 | SAPGGYDSSYNEQF
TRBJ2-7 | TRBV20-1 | SARENGLAGGRSYEQY
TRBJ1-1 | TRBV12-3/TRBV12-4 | ASMGQGSMNTEAF
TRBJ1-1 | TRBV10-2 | ASRRIQGETEAF
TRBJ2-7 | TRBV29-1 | SVAPGQGFTYEQY
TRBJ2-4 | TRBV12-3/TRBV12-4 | ASSPYKALKNIQY